These 25 T cell receptor beta chains came from one sample sequenced in a study of post-analysis software for immune sequencing data. Study-level points and caveats: Roughly five TRBV segments occurring more often in patients than controls included TRBV5-6, TRBV5-1 and TRBV20-1.

Unique molecular identifiers were carried by the TCR beta cDNA libraries. A single record per CDR3 protein comes from TCRdb applying MiXCR to the PCR reads. Of about 430,000 distinct CDR3 sequences in the sample, more than 30% were seen once. No antigen has been identified for these receptors. Sequencing was carried out using blood. The source is a girl aged 2 to 9 with multiple sclerosis.

The chain links TRBV28 to TRBJ2-7; 7 bases fit TRBD1. The CDR3 sequence is 15 residues long. CDR1 and CDR2 (germline): MDHEN, SYDVKM. V was pared by 5 bases and J by 0 bases, with 7 bases of the junction left unmatched. The CDR3: CASSRWDSASYEQYF. The CDR3, as DNA: TGTGCCAGCAGTAGATGGGACAGTGCCTCCTACGAGCAGTACTTC.

The chain couples TRBV20-1 to TRBJ2-3; 9 positions match TRBD1. The CDR3 spans 14 residues. V was pared by 0 bases and J by 8 bases, with 6 bases of the junction left unmatched. In germline, CDR1 is DFQATT, CDR2 SNEGSKA (reference sequence). In nucleotides, the CDR3 is TGCAGTGCTAGAGATCCGGGGACAGGGCGTACGCAGTATTTT. Protein sequence: CSARDPGTGRTQYF.

V gene TRBV7-2 combines with J gene TRBJ2-7, with 7 bases that match TRBD2. This CDR3 has 14 amino acids. V was clipped by 8 bases and J by 5 bases; unmatched bases: 12. Germline values: CDR1 SGHTA, CDR2 FQGNSA. The CDR3 bases are TGTGCCAGCCGCACGGATCTAGCGGTACACGAGCAGTACTTC. Translated, it gives CASRTDLAVHEQYF.

This rearrangement joins TRBV20-1 to TRBJ2-1; D could derive from TRBD1 or TRBD2 (5 bases each). CDR1 is DFQATT and CDR2 is SNEGSKA in the germline V gene (reference sequence). The CDR3 spans 14 residues. The V gene lost 0 bases and the J gene lost 7 bases, with 13 bases spanning the gap. The CDR3 loop reads CSARDEGRLNEQFF. CDR3 DNA: TGCAGTGCTAGAGATGAGGGGCGCCTTAATGAGCAGTTCTTC.

As concerns this clonotype: An end of the junction differs from the germline gene, which may be a read error. The chain recombines TRBV4-1 with TRBJ2-6, with D perhaps TRBD1 or TRBD2 (6 bases each). This CDR3 region has 18 residues. CDR1 is MGHRA, CDR2 YSYEKL, per germline. The CDR3 protein is CASSQEAGDSSGANVLTF. The CDR3 nucleotides are TGTGCCAGCAGCCAAGAGGCAGGGGACTCCTCTGGGGCCAACGTCCTGACTTTC.

The chain joins TRBV15 to TRBJ1-4; no reliable D call. CDR1 and CDR2 (germline): LNHNV, YYDKDF (reference sequence). The CDR3 spans 14 residues. V was clipped by 0 bases and J by 4 bases, with 6 bases between them. The DNA for the CDR3 is TGTGCCACCAGCAGAGATATTGGTAATGAAAAACTGTTTTTT. It yields the protein CATSRDIGNEKLFF.

The chain employs TRBV28 and TRBJ2-3; TRBD2 might be the D (6 bases). In germline, CDR1 is MDHEN, CDR2 SYDVKM. V lost 3 bases and J 5 bases, leaving 15 bases between the germline ends. CDR3 length: 15 residues. Written as DNA, the CDR3 is TGTGCCAGCAGTTTCGTTGAGACTAGGATAGATACGCAGTATTTT. Translating gives CASSFVETRIDTQYF.

This clonotype appeared once. The CDR3 DNA is TGTGCCAGCAGTGGGACCCTAGCGGGAGGGCCTTCTGAGCAGTTCTTC. Translating gives CASSGTLAGGPSEQFF. This rearrangement joins TRBV27 to TRBJ2-1, with 12 bases lining up with TRBD2. CDR3 length: 16 amino acids. Germline CDR1 and CDR2: MNHEY and SMNVEV (reference sequence). With 5 bases clipped from V and 9 bases from J, the junction kept 11 bases outside the gene matches.

The chain carries TRBV2 and TRBJ1-2; D not resolved. This CDR3 contains 13 residues. Per germline, CDR1 SNHLY and CDR2 FYNNEI. Trimming pared 7 bases from V and 4 bases from J, leaving 13 bases between. CDR3 in amino acids: CASKISTVYGYTF. CDR3 bases: TGTGCCAGCAAGATCTCGACGGTCTATGGCTACACCTTC.

This clonotype was counted only a few times. The chain couples TRBV5-6 to TRBJ2-7; no clear D. V lost 0 bases to trimming and J lost 5 bases, with 6 bases between them. The CDR3 length is 12 residues. Looked up from germline, CDR1 is SGHDT and CDR2 is YYEEEE. CDR3 sequence: CASSLEPHEQYF. CDR3 nucleotide sequence: TGTGCCAGCAGCTTGGAACCCCACGAGCAGTACTTC.

This clonotype was counted ten times or more. The junction differs from germline at one of its ends, possibly a read error. The chain carries TRBV7-2 and TRBJ2-1; possibly TRBD2 for D (6 bases). The CDR3 runs to 15 residues. In germline, CDR1 is SGHTA, CDR2 FQGNSA. This CDR3 is CASSLRASAYNEQFF. The CDR3 DNA reads TGTGCCAGCAGCTTACGGGCTAGCGCCTATAATGAGCAGTTCTTC. The variable domain in full, completed from reference TRBV7-2 and TRBJ2-1, reads GAGVSQSPSNKVTEKGKDVELRCDPISGHTALYWYRQSLGQGLEFLIYFQGNSAPDKSGLPSDRFSAERTGGSVSTLTIQRTQQEDSAVYLCASSLRASAYNEQFFGPGTRLTVL.

This clonotype has just a few counts. V usage is TRBV5-1 and J usage is TRBJ2-5; unclear D gene. The J call is in doubt because the DNA end fits TRBJ2-7 better. The germline V gene has CDR1 SGHRS and CDR2 YFSETQ. This CDR3 spans 13 amino acids. The CDR3, as DNA: TGCGCCAGCAGCGTGGACGTTAGGAACGAGCAGTACTTC. Protein: CASSVDVRNEQYF.

A single count supports this clonotype. The chain has TRBV28 and TRBJ1-4, with 12 bases aligning to TRBD1. Per germline, CDR1 MDHEN and CDR2 SYDVKM. J was trimmed by 7 bases and V by 6 bases; bases with no gene match: 15. CDR3 length equals 18 residues. The CDR3 DNA sequence: TGTGCCAGCAGACTCCGAGGGACAGGGGGCTTCGGGGCTGAAAAACTGTTTTTT. Amino acids: CASRLRGTGGFGAEKLFF.

This clonotype showed up just once. The J gene is TRBJ2-3, the V gene TRBV7-2, with 8 bases identical to TRBD1. The CDR3 spans 17 residues. Germline CDR1 is SGHTA and CDR2 is FQGNSA. With 4 bases clipped from V and 3 bases from J, the junction kept 12 bases outside the gene matches. CDR3 nucleotides: TGTGCCAGCAGCTCGGGTTCCAGGGGGCTCGCTACAGATACGCAGTATTTT. Encoded protein: CASSSGSRGLATDTQYF.

The chain is built from TRBV6-5 and TRBJ2-7; D is unresolved. Germline V gene sequence: CDR1 MNHEY, CDR2 SVGAGI. CDR3 length: 14 residues. The V end lost 0 bases, the J end lost 4 bases, and 10 bases lay between the germline ends. CDR3 residues: CASSYSITGYEQYF. The CDR3 nucleotides read TGTGCCAGCAGTTACTCGATTACGGGTTACGAGCAGTACTTC.

J is TRBJ2-3 and V is TRBV12-3 or TRBV12-4, with 9 bases lining up with TRBD2. There are 15 residues in the CDR3. V lost 1 base, J lost 1 base, and 0 bases stayed unmatched. CDR3: CASSLERGGTDTQYF. The DNA of the CDR3 is TGTGCCAGCAGTTTAGAGCGGGGGGGCACAGATACGCAGTATTTT.

In its sample, this clonotype was seen a few times. V is TRBV20-1 and J is TRBJ2-3; 8 bases line up with TRBD2. V shed 5 bases and J 1 base; nucleotides not matched to a gene: 5. Germline CDR1 is DFQATT and CDR2 is SNEGSKA (reference sequence). This CDR3 spans 14 amino acids. The chain's CDR3 is CSALIAGRTDTQYF. The CDR3 nucleotides read TGCAGTGCTTTGATAGCGGGACGCACAGATACGCAGTATTTT.

V is TRBV5-1 and J is TRBJ2-5; D perhaps matches TRBD1 (5 bases). The DNA end favors TRBJ2-7, so the J call may be wrong. Germline V gene data show CDR1 as SGHRS and CDR2 as YFSETQ. This CDR3 has 14 residues. This chain's CDR3 is CASSRDRPSYEQYF. The CDR3 bases are TGCGCCAGCAGCCGCGACAGACCTTCCTACGAGCAGTACTTC.

This clonotype occurred a few times. V and J are TRBV5-5 and TRBJ2-4; 7 bases match TRBD1. The germline V gene encodes CDR1 SGHKS and CDR2 YYEKEE (reference sequence). J was trimmed by 13 bases and V by 4 bases; bases with no gene match: 14. There are 14 residues in the CDR3. This chain's CDR3 is CASSVGQVSGEQYF. Here the CDR3 DNA reads TGTGCCAGCAGCGTCGGACAGGTCTCTGGGGAGCAGTACTTC.

This clonotype showed up just a few times. A junction boundary mismatches the germline segment, possibly from a read error. V and J are TRBV6-2 or TRBV6-3 and TRBJ2-7; no reliable D call. The germline V gene encodes CDR1 MNHEY and CDR2 SVGEGT. The CDR3 covers 13 residues. CDR3 nucleotides: TGTGCCTGCAGTTCTGGCGGATCCTACGAGCAGTACTTC. Its protein product is CACSSGGSYEQYF.

The J gene is TRBJ2-7, the V gene TRBV20-1; 10 nucleotides agree with TRBD1. This CDR3 has 17 residues. The trim removed 3 bases at V and 2 bases at J, leaving 13 bases unmatched. Per the germline V gene, CDR1 is DFQATT and CDR2 is SNEGSKA (reference sequence). This chain's CDR3 is CSARVMELGTGAYEQYF. DNA of the CDR3: TGCAGTGCTAGGGTTATGGAATTGGGGACAGGGGCCTACGAGCAGTACTTC.

The rearrangement uses TRBV7-2 and TRBJ1-1; D might be TRBD1 (5 bases). CDR1 and CDR2 from the germline V gene are SGHTA and FQGNSA. The CDR3 is 16 residues long. Deletions cut 3 bases from V and 4 bases from J, with 18 bases between. The CDR3 DNA reads TGTGCCAGCAGCTTCTTGGTAAGGGGAAGTGCCACTGAAGCTTTCTTT. It yields the protein CASSFLVRGSATEAFF.

In its sample, this clonotype was seen a few times. The chain couples TRBV5-1 to TRBJ2-7, with 7 bases fitting TRBD2. V dropped 5 bases and J dropped 1; count of bases not matched to a gene: 3. This CDR3 has 13 amino acids. Germline V gives CDR1 SGHRS, CDR2 YFSETQ. The CDR3 here is CASRLAESYEQYF. DNA for the CDR3: TGCGCCAGCAGGCTAGCGGAATCCTACGAGCAGTACTTC. The complete variable domain, with remaining parts taken from reference TRBV5-1 and TRBJ2-7, reads KAGVTQTPRYLIKTRGQQVTLSCSPISGHRSVSWYQQTPGQGLQFLFEYFSETQRNKGNFPGRFSGRQFSNSRSEMNVSTLELGDSALYLCASRLAESYEQYFGPGTRLTVT.

This chain joins TRBV27 and TRBJ2-7; weak D call: TRBD2 (6 bases). The germline CDR1 and CDR2 sequences are MNHEY and SMNVEV (reference sequence). The CDR3 runs to 13 residues. Trimming cost V 1 base and J 4 bases, with 8 bases left between them. For the CDR3, the DNA is TGTGCCAGCAGTTTATGGCGGGATTACGAGCAGTACTTC. It is translated as CASSLWRDYEQYF.

This clonotype was seen a handful of times. CDR3 in amino acids: CASTGTYEQYF. The CDR3 coding sequence is TGTGCCAGCACCGGAACCTACGAGCAGTACTTC. This sequence joins TRBV6-2 or TRBV6-3 and TRBJ2-7; no firm D call. This CDR3 contains 11 residues. Trimming cost V 7 bases and J 2 bases, with 6 bases left between them. CDR1 and CDR2 (germline): MNHEY, SVGEGT.